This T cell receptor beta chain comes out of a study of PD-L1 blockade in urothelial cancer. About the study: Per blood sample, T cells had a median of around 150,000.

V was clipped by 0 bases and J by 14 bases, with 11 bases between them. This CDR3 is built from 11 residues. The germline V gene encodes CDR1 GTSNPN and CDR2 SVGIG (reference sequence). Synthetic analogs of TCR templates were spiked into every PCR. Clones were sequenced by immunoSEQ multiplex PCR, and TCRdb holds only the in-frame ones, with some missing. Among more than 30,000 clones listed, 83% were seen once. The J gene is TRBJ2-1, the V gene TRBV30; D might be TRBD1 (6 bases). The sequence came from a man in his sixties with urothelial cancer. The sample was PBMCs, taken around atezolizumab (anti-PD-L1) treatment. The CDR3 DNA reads TGTGCCTGGAGTGTACACGACAGGAAGTTCTTC. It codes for CAWSVHDRKFF. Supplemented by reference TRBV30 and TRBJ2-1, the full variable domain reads SQTIHQWPATLVQPVGSPLSLECTVEGTSNPNLYWYRQAAGRGLQLLFYSVGIGQISSEVPQNLSASRPQDRQFILSSKKLLLSDSGFYLCAWSVHDRKFFGPGTRLTVL.